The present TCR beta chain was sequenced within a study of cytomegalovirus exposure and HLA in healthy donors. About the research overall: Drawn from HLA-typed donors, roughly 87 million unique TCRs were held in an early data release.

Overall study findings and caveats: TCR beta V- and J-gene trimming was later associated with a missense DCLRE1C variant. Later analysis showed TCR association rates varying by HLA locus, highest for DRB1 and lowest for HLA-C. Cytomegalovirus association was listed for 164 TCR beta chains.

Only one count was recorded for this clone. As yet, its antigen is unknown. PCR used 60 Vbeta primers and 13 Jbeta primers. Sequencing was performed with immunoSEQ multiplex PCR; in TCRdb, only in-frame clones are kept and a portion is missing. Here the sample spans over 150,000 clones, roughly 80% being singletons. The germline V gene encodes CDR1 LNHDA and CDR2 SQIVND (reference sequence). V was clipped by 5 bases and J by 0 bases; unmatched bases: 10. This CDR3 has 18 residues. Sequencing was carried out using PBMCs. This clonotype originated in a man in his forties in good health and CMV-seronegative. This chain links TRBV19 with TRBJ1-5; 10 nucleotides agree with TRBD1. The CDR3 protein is CASSGQGGPNLSNQPQHF. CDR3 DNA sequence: TGTGCCAGTAGTGGACAGGGGGGGCCCAATCTTAGCAATCAGCCCCAGCATTTT.